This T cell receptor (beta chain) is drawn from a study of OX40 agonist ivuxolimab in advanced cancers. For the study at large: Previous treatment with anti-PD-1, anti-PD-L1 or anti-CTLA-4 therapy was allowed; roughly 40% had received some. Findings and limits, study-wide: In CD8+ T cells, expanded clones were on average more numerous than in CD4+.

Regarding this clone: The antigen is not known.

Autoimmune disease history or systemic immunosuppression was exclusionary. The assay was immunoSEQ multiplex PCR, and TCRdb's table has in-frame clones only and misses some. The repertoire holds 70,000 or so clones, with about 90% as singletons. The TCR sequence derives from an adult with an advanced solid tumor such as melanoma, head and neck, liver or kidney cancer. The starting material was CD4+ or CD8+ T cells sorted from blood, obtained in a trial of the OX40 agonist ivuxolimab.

CDR3 nucleotides: TGTGCCAGCAGTTTACCCAATACAGGGAAGGCTGAAGCTTTCTTT. Amino acid sequence: CASSLPNTGKAEAFF. The chain carries TRBV27 and TRBJ1-1; weak D call: TRBD1 (6 bases). Germline V gene sequence: CDR1 MNHEY, CDR2 SMNVEV (reference sequence). V dropped 2 bases and J dropped 6 bases, with 16 bases sitting between them. The CDR3 loop spans 15 amino acids.